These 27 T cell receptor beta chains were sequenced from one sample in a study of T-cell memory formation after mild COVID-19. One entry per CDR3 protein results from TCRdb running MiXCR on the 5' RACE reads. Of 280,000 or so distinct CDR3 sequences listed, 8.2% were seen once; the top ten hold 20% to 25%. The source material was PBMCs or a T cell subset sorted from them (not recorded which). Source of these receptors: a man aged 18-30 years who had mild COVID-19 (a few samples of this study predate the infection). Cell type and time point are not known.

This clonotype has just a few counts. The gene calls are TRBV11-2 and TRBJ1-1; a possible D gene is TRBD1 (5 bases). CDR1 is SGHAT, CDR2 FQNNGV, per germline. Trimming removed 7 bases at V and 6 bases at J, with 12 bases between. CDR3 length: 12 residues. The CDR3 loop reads CASTPGLPEAFF. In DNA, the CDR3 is TGTGCCAGCACCCCGGGGCTCCCTGAAGCTTTCTTT.

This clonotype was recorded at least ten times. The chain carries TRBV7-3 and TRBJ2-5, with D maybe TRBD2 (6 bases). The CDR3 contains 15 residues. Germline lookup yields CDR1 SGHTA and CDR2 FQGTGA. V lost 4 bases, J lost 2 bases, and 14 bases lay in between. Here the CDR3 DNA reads TGTGCCAGCAGCTCTACAGGACTACCACAAGAGACCCAGTACTTC. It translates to CASSSTGLPQETQYF.

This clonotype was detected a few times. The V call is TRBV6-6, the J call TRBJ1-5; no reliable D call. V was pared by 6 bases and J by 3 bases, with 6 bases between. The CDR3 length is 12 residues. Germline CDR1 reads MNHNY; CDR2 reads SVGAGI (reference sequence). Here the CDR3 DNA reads TGTGCCAGCAGCGTCGACAATCAGCCCCAGCATTTT. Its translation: CASSVDNQPQHF.

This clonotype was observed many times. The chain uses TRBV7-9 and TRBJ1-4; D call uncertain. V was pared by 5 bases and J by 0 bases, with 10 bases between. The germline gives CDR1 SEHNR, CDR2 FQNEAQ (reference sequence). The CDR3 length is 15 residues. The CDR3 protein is CASSPEGATNEKLFF. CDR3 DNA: TGTGCCAGCAGCCCCGAAGGTGCAACTAATGAAAAACTGTTTTTT.

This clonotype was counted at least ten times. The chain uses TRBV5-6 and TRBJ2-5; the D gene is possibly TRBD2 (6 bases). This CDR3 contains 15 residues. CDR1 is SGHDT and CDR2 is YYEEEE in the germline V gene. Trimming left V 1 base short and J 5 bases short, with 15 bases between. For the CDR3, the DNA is TGTGCCAGCAGCTTGAAGGACGGGGAGGTCGAGACCCAGTACTTC. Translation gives CASSLKDGEVETQYF.

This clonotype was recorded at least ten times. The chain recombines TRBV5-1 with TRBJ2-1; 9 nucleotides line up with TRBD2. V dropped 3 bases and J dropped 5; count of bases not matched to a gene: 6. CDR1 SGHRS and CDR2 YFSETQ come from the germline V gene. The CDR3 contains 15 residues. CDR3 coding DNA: TGCGCCAGCAGCTCCGGCGGGGGGGCTCACAATGAGCAGTTCTTC. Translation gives CASSSGGGAHNEQFF.

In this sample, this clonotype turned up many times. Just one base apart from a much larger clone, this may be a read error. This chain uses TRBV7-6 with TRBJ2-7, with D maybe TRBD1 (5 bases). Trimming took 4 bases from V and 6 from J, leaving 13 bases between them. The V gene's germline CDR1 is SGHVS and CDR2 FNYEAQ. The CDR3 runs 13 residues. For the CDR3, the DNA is TGTGCCAGCAGCTCAACCCCCCAGGGCGAGCAGTACTTC. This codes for CASSSTPQGEQYF.

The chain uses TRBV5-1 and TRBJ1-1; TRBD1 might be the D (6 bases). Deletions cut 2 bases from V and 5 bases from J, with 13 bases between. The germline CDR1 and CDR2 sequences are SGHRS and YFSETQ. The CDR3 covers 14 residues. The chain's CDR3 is CASSFQGRRTEAFF. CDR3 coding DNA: TGCGCCAGCAGCTTCCAGGGGCGTCGGACTGAAGCTTTCTTT.

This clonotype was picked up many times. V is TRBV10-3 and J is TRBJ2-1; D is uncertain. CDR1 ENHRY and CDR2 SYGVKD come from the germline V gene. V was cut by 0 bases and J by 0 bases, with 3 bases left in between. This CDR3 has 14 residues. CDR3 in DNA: TGTGCCATCAGTGAGTCGAGCTCCTACAATGAGCAGTTCTTC. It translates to CAISESSSYNEQFF.

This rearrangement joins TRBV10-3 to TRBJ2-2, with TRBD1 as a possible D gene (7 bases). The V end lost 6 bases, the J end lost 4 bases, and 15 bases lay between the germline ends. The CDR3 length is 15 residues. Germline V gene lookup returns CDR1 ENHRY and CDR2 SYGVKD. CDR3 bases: TGTGCCATCAGGGAAGGACAGGAGGGCACCGGGGAGCTGTTTTTT. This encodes CAIREGQEGTGELFF.

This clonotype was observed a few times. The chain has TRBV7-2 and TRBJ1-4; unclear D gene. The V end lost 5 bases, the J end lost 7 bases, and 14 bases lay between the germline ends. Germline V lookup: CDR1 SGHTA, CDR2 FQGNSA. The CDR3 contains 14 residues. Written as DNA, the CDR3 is TGTGCCAGCAGCCTGTACTTGGGAGCTGAAAAACTGTTTTTT. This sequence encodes CASSLYLGAEKLFF.

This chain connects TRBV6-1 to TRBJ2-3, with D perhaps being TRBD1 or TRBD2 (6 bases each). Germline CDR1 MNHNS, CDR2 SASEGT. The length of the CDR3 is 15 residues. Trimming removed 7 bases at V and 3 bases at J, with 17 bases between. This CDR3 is CASTTGGGRTDTQYF. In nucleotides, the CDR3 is TGTGCCAGCACCACCGGGGGCGGGCGTACAGATACGCAGTATTTT.

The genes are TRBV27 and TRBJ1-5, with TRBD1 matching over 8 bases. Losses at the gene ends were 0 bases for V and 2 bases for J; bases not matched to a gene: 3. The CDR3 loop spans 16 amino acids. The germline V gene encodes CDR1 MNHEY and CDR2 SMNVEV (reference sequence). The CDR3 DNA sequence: TGTGCCAGCAGTTTATCTGTGACAGGGGGCAATCAGCCCCAGCATTTT. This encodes CASSLSVTGGNQPQHF.

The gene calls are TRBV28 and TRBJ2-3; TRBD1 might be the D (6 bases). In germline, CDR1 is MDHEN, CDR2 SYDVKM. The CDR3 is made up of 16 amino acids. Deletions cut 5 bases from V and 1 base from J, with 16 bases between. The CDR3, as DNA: TGTGCCAGCAGTACGGGACATCCCAGTCGCACAGATACGCAGTATTTT. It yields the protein CASSTGHPSRTDTQYF.

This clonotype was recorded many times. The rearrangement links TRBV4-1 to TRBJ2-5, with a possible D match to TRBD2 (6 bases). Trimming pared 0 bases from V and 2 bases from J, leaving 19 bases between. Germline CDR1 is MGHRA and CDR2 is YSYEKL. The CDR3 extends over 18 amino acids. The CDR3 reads CASSQEGGILGGQETQYF. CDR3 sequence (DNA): TGCGCCAGCAGCCAAGAGGGGGGAATATTGGGTGGGCAAGAGACCCAGTACTTC.

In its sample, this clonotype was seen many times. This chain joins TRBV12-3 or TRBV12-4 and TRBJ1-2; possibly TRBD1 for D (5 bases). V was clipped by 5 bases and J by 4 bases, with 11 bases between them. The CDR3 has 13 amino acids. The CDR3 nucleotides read TGTGCCAGCAGTCGGGGGACTGGCTATGGCTACACCTTC. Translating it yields CASSRGTGYGYTF.

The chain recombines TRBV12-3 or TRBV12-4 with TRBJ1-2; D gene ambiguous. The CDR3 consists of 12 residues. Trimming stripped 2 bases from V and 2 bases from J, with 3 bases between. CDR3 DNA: TGTGCCAGCAGTTTAAACAACTATGGCTACACCTTC. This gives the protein CASSLNNYGYTF.

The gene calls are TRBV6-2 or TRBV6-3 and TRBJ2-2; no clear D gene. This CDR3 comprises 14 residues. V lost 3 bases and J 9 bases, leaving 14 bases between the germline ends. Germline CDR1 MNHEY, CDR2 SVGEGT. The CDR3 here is CASSYKAWFWELFF. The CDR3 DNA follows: TGTGCCAGCAGTTATAAGGCGTGGTTCTGGGAGCTGTTTTTT.

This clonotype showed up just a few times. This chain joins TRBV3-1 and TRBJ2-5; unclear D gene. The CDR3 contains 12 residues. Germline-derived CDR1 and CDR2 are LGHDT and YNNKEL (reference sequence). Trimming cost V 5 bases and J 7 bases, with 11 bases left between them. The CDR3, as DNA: TGTGCCAGCAGCTCATTATCTTGGACCCAGTACTTC. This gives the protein CASSSLSWTQYF.

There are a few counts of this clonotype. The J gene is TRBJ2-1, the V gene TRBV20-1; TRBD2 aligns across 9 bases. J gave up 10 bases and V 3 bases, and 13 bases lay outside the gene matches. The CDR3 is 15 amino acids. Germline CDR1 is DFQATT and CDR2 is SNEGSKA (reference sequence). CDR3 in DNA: TGCAGTGCTAGTGTTAGCGGGGGCCTCTCGTCAGAGCAGTTCTTC. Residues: CSASVSGGLSSEQFF.

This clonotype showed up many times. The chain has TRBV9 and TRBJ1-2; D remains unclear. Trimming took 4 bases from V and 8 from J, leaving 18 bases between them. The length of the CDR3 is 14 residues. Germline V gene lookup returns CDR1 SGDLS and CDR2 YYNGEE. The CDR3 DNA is TGTGCCAGCAGCCCGACTGGGGAGCCGGGAGGCTACACCTTC. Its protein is CASSPTGEPGGYTF.

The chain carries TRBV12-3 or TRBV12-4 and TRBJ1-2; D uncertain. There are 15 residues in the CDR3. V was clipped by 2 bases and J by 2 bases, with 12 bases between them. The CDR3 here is CASSLWVRSNYGYTF. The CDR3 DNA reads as TGTGCCAGCAGTTTATGGGTCAGAAGCAACTATGGCTACACCTTC.

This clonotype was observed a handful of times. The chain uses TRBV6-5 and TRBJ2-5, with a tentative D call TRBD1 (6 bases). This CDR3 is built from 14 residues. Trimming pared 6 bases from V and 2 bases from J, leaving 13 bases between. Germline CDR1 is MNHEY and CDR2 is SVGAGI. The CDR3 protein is CASRPWGPQETQYF. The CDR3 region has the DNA TGTGCCAGCAGGCCCTGGGGGCCGCAAGAGACCCAGTACTTC.

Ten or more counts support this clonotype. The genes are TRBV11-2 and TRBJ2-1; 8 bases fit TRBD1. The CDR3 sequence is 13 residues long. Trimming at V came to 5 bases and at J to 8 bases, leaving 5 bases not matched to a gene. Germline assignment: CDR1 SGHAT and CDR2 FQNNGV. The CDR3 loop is CASSRDRGDEQFF. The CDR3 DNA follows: TGTGCCAGCAGCCGCGACAGGGGAGATGAGCAGTTCTTC.

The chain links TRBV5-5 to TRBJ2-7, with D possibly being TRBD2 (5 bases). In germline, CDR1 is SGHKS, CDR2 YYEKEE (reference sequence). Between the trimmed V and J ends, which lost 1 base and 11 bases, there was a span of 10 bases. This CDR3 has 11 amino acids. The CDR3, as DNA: TGTGCCAGCAGCTTGTTAGGACTCGAGTACGTC. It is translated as CASSLLGLEYV.

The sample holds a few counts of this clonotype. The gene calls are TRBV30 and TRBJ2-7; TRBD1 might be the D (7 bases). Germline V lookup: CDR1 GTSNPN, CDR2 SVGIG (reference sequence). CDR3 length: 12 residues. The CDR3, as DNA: TGTGCTCGCGGGACAGAGTCCTACGAGCAGTACTTC. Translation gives CARGTESYEQYF. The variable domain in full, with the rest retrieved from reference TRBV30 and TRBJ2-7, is SQTIHQWPATLVQPVGSPLSLECTVEGTSNPNLYWYRQAAGRGLQLLFYSVGIGQISSEVPQNLSASRPQDRQFILSSKKLLLSDSGFYLCARGTESYEQYFGPGTRLTVT.

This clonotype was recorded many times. The CDR3 region has the DNA TGTGCCAGCAGCCCTAGCGGGGCGAACACCGGGGAGCTGTTTTTT. This translates into CASSPSGANTGELFF. The V gene is TRBV7-6, the J gene TRBJ2-2; 9 nucleotides match TRBD2. The CDR3 has 15 amino acids. V was clipped by 5 bases and J by 0 bases; unmatched bases: 1. CDR1 SGHVS and CDR2 FNYEAQ come from the germline V gene.